This T cell receptor (beta chain) comes out of a study of monozygotic twins with inflammatory bowel disease. CDR3 size: 13 residues. The V gene's germline CDR1 is MGHDK and CDR2 SYGVNS. Following a re-call of the 5' RACE reads, TCRdb has one entry per CDR3 protein and lacks DNA. Its clone listing holds approximately 330,000 distinct CDR3 sequences. Source material: blood. The sequence was collected from a human donor with ulcerative colitis or Crohn's disease, or a healthy co-twin of an affected twin (not recorded which). The V gene is TRBV25-1, the J gene TRBJ2-1. The CDR3 reads CASSETRYNEQFF.